A selection of T cell receptor beta chains follows, all from one sample in a study of blood T cell repertoires in COVID-19. The table came from immunoSEQ multiplex PCR; TCRdb's copy has only in-frame clones and leaves some out. The sample shows some 240,000 clones, about 88% of them seen only once. The sequenced sample was PBMCs or T cells enriched from blood (not recorded which). All receptors derive from a man aged 30-40 years with acute COVID-19. Both conserved end residues are part of each CDR3. Each record gives: V gene, clone size, CDR3 length, J gene, D gene, CDR3 DNA, CDR3 protein. A D gene is named only where the DNA matches it firmly. Expanded clones get a size class; other rows say once, few or many, or leave the size out.

TRBV19	few	14	TRBJ1-5	TRBD1	TGTGCCACCGACAGGGGGCCGAGCAATCAGCCCCAGCATTTT	CATDRGPSNQPQHF
TRBV5-4	.	15	TRBJ2-1	TRBD2	TGTGCCAGCAGCTTGGAGAGCGGGAGAATCGTCGAGCAGTTCTTC	CASSLESGRIVEQFF
TRBV30	.	18	TRBJ1-2	.	TGTGCCTGGAGTTCGCCTCCGGACGAACAGGATGGCCTGAGCGGCTACACCTTC	CAWSSPPDEQDGLSGYTF
TRBV18	.	17	TRBJ2-1	TRBD2	TGTGCCAGCTCACCGCCTTTAGGCGGGAGCTCCTACAATGAGCAGTTCTTC	CASSPPLGGSSYNEQFF
TRBV5-1	.	16	TRBJ1-6	.	TGCGCCAGCAGCTTGGTACAGGGCTCCTATAATTCACCCCTCCACTTT	CASSLVQGSYNSPLHF
TRBV6-1	.	14	TRBJ2-2	.	TGTGCCAGCAGTGAATCAGGGGCGGTCGGGGAGCTGTTTTTT	CASSESGAVGELFF
TRBV3-1/TRBV3-2	.	13	TRBJ1-2	.	TGTGCCAGCAGCCGCGGTACGGGGTCTGGCTACACCTTC	CASSRGTGSGYTF
TRBV28	.	14	TRBJ1-4	TRBD1	TGTGCCAGCAGAACAGGGGGGGGGAGTGAAAAACTGTTTTTT	CASRTGGGSEKLFF
TRBV24-1	medium-sized	15	TRBJ2-2	.	TGTGCCACCAGTGATTACAGACAGGACGCCGGGGAGCTGTTTTTT	CATSDYRQDAGELFF
TRBV15	.	15	TRBJ2-2	.	TGTGCCACCACCCGGACTGTGGTGAACACCGGGGAGCTGTTTTTT	CATTRTVVNTGELFF
TRBV11-3	.	15	TRBJ2-1	TRBD2	TGTGCCAGCAGCATCACCAGCGGGGGGGCCCATGAGCAGTTCTTC	CASSITSGGAHEQFF
TRBV24-1	.	13	TRBJ2-1	.	TGTGCCACCAGTGATCTCCCAGGGAATGAGCAGTTCTTC	CATSDLPGNEQFF
TRBV14	.	14	TRBJ2-5	TRBD2	TGTGCCAGCAGCCATAGAGCGGGACGTGAGACCCAGTACTTC	CASSHRAGRETQYF
TRBV2	.	15	TRBJ1-1	TRBD1	TGTGCCACCGGGGGGACAGGGAGGATCAACACTGAAGCTTTCTTT	CATGGTGRINTEAFF
TRBV6-2/TRBV6-3	.	16	TRBJ1-1	.	TGTGCCAGCAGTTACCAGGGGCAGGACTCGAACACTGAAGCTTTCTTT	CASSYQGQDSNTEAFF
TRBV6-4	.	16	TRBJ2-1	TRBD2	TGTGCCAGCAGTGAAACAACTAGCGGGGCATACAATGAGCAGTTCTTC	CASSETTSGAYNEQFF
TRBV5-4	once	15	TRBJ2-3	.	TGTGCCAGCAGCTTCGCGAGCACGCTTGTCGCAACGCAGTATTTT	CASSFASTLVATQYF
TRBV30	.	14	TRBJ2-6	TRBD1	TGTGCCTGGGACAGGGGGTTTGGGGCCAACGTCCTGACTTTC	CAWDRGFGANVLTF
TRBV28	.	15	TRBJ2-3	TRBD1	TGTGCCAGCAGTTTTCACAGGGGAGGCACAGATACGCAGTATTTT	CASSFHRGGTDTQYF
TRBV15	.	16	TRBJ1-3	.	TGTGCCATAAGGCCAGGTCTGTACGACTCTGGAAACACCATATATTTT	CAIRPGLYDSGNTIYF
TRBV29-1	once	12	TRBJ1-4	.	TGCAGTGGCGGCGACCCTTTTGAAAAACTGTTTTTT	CSGGDPFEKLFF
TRBV4-3	.	16	TRBJ2-6	.	TGCGCCAGCAGCCAGACTGTACTCCTCGGGGCCAACGTCCTGACTTTC	CASSQTVLLGANVLTF
TRBV28	.	14	TRBJ1-1	.	TGTGCCGCAAAAGCAGGATCAAGGAACACTGAAGCTTTCTTT	CAAKAGSRNTEAFF
TRBV28	.	15	TRBJ1-2	.	TGTGCCAGCAGTTCCCTACCTGGGGGGATGTATGGCTACACCTTC	CASSSLPGGMYGYTF
TRBV24-1	.	12	TRBJ1-1	.	TGTGCCACCAGGGGGCCGAGCACTGAAGCTTTCTTT	CATRGPSTEAFF
TRBV30	.	11	TRBJ1-2	.	TGTGCCTGGAGTAACAGGGTGGGGTACACCTTC	CAWSNRVGYTF
TRBV6-1	.	15	TRBJ2-5	TRBD2	TGTGCCAGCAGTGATAACCCTAGCGGTTGGGGGACCCAGTACTTC	CASSDNPSGWGTQYF
TRBV11-1	.	15	TRBJ2-2	.	TGTGCCAGCAGCTTGGTCAGGGGAAAAACCGGGGAGCTGTTTTTT	CASSLVRGKTGELFF
TRBV18	once	16	TRBJ1-2	TRBD1	TGTGCCAGCTCACCACGGCAACAGGGGCCTCGAGATGGCTACACCTTC	CASSPRQQGPRDGYTF
TRBV5-1	.	15	TRBJ1-2	.	TGCGCCAGCAGCTTAGAAACGAGGCACGGAGATGGCTACACCTTC	CASSLETRHGDGYTF
TRBV5-4	.	14	TRBJ1-1	.	TGTGCCAGCAGCTTGCCGACAATGAACACTGAAGCTTTCTTT	CASSLPTMNTEAFF
TRBV27	few	14	TRBJ2-2	TRBD1	TGTGCCAGCAGTGCCAGGGGGCTGGCCGGGGAGCTGTTTTTT	CASSARGLAGELFF
TRBV30	.	12	TRBJ2-1	.	TGTGCCTGGAGTGACGACTCCGGTGAGCAGTTCTTC	CAWSDDSGEQFF
TRBV10-1	.	16	TRBJ2-1	TRBD2	TGCGCCAAACCTTCGGGACTAAGTTTTTCCTACAATGAGCAGTTCTTC	CAKPSGLSFSYNEQFF
TRBV28	.	13	TRBJ2-1	.	TGTGCCAGCTCGACCAGCCCCCTAGATGAGCAGTTCTTC	CASSTSPLDEQFF
TRBV5-1	.	15	TRBJ1-2	TRBD1	TGTGCCAGCAGCCCACTCAGGGGGCAGGGCTATGGCTACACCTTC	CASSPLRGQGYGYTF
TRBV21-1	once	18	TRBJ1-5	.	TGTGCCAGCAGCAAAGATAGTCAGGGGTGCAATACAGATCAGCCCCAGCATTTT	CASSKDSQGCNTDQPQHF
TRBV6-4	.	15	TRBJ2-1	TRBD2	TGTGCCAGCAGCGATATAGCGGGAGCCTACAATGAGCAGTTCTTC	CASSDIAGAYNEQFF
TRBV9	.	15	TRBJ1-1	.	TGTGCCAGCAGCACTCAACTGGGGGGGAGGACTGAAGCTTTCTTT	CASSTQLGGRTEAFF
TRBV6-1	.	17	TRBJ1-4	TRBD1	TGTGCCAGCAGTGGCCTTAAACGGGGACAGGGAAATGAAAAACTGTTTTTT	CASSGLKRGQGNEKLFF
TRBV19	once	14	TRBJ1-1	TRBD1	TGTGCCAGTAGTACGCGGACAGGGGTCCCCGAAGCTTTCTTT	CASSTRTGVPEAFF
TRBV6-2/TRBV6-3	once	15	TRBJ2-1	TRBD2	TGTGCCAGCAGTTACAGCGGGACTTACTACAATGAGCAGTTCTTC	CASSYSGTYYNEQFF
TRBV7-6	.	18	TRBJ2-2	TRBD2	TGTGCCAGCAGCTTAGCCCTCAGCGGGGGGGTCGCCACCGGGGAGCTGTTTTTT	CASSLALSGGVATGELFF
TRBV18	.	14	TRBJ1-2	TRBD1	TGTGCCAGCTCACCACTAACAGGGGCCTATGGCTACACCTTC	CASSPLTGAYGYTF
TRBV18	once	14	TRBJ2-3	TRBD1	TGTGCCAGCTCACAGTACAGGGGAACAGATACGCAGTATTTT	CASSQYRGTDTQYF
TRBV19	few	18	TRBJ1-5	TRBD1	TGTGCCAGTACCATTGGGACAGGTTGGGGGGTAAGCAATCAGCCCCAGCATTTT	CASTIGTGWGVSNQPQHF